This T cell receptor (beta chain) comes out of a study of T cells after yellow fever vaccination. CDR1 and CDR2 (germline): SNHLY, FYNNEI. The V segment lost 7 bases and the J segment 11 bases; nucleotides outside the gene matches: 7. The CDR3 contains 12 residues. TCRdb itself ran the 5' RACE reads through MiXCR, one entry per CDR3 protein. The sample yields hundreds of thousands of distinct CDR3 sequences, about 5.2% seen once. V usage is TRBV2 and J usage is TRBJ1-2, with 10 bases that match TRBD1. The sequencing here drew on CD4+ T cells sorted from PBMCs, taken on the day of the yellow fever booster vaccination. This receptor was obtained from a man younger than 35 who received the YFV17D yellow fever vaccine. The CDR3 coding sequence is TGTGCCAGCATCGGGACAGGGGCCCCATACACCTTC. Protein product: CASIGTGAPYTF.